Reported below is one TCR beta chain. Its specific antigen is unknown. No base qualities exist here, and no much larger clone lies one base off it. The germline V gene sets CDR1 to SGHDT and CDR2 to YYEEEE. From the cysteine through the phenylalanine, the CDR3 covers 14 amino acids. Only the CDR3 portion is preserved as DNA: 42 bases, with reading frame beginning at the first base. Trimming at the junction amounts to 1 base on V and 5 bases on J, and the germline ends lie 7 bases apart. In the prospective study, participants were roughly 18 to 100 years old, resided in about two dozen geographic areas of the United States, and were enrolled through a virtual design. In the prospective study, participants were assigned to cohorts based on the clinical history participants reported in a screening survey and a study questionnaire. In the prospective study, whole blood, serum and a nasopharyngeal or oropharyngeal swab were collected from each participant by mobile phlebotomists. Over a 2-month period, participants in the prospective study had the option of providing additional blood draws and questionnaires. Prospective study blood samples were shipped either frozen or at room temperature before DNA extraction.

TCRbeta CDR3 regions were amplified from genomic DNA using the immunoSEQ Assay, a bias-controlled multiplex PCR. Per the original workflow: Nucleated cell counts per sample were estimated from amplification of reference gene primers within the assay. Sequence reads were collapsed and filtered to measure the absolute abundance of every unique TCRbeta CDR3 rearrangement. Productive Simpson clonality was computed per sample as the square root of Simpson's diversity index over productive rearrangements. This immuneACCESS table, as held by TCRdb, lists in-frame sequences with V and J called but not all clones. Of the missing ones, under half trace to an unresolved V gene in checked studies; the others have no known cause. The DNA was the basis for D and trimming; V, J and clone size are from that table. For this sample the table gives 350,000 or so clones, of which 70% to 90% were detected only once. The top ten clonotypes cover about 4.2% of the sample.

This record belongs to a study of blood T cell repertoires in COVID-19 (dated by TCRdb to between 2020 and 2021). With respect to the entire study: Samples covering the acute and convalescent phases of COVID-19 were provided by collaborators in the United States, Italy and Spain. The material from the prospective study consisted of cDNA or gDNA derived from T cells, B-cell-depleted T cells, or PBMCs. Deeply sampled blood TCRbeta repertoires from subjects exposed to, actively infected with, or recovered from COVID-19 were included in the dataset. The repertoires were released in a freely available public database intended as a resource for research on the immune response to SARS-CoV-2. Samples were obtained from the ongoing ImmuneRACE study (first 160 participants) and from some 1,200 subjects provided by 6 global collaborators. Nearly every sample came with metadata listing a de-identified subject ID, COVID-19 status, age in years and sex. Where available, HLA class I and class II types were taken from metadata supplied by the sample provider and were not determined by assay-based typing. Overall results and qualifications from the work: The amount of clinical and demographic metadata varied by source and participant and was provided uncurated.

This clonotype was sampled from a woman between 35 and 50 years old with acute COVID-19. The chain employs TRBV5-6 and TRBJ1-6, and possibly TRBD1, on 5 matching bases. The specimen sequenced was PBMCs or T cells enriched from blood (not recorded which). The CDR3 loop reads CASSLTGNNSPLHF. The DNA sequence follows: TGTGCCAGCAGCTTGACAGGAAATAATTCACCCCTCCACTTT. The variable domain in full, with residues beyond the CDR3 obtained from the reference TRBV5-6 and TRBJ1-6 genes, is DAGVTQSPTHLIKTRGQQVTLRCSPKSGHDTVSWYQQALGQGPQFIFQYYEEEERQRGNFPDRFSGHQFPNYSSELNVNALLLGDSALYLCASSLTGNNSPLHFGNGTRLTVT.